The 27 T cell receptor beta chains in this list originate from one sample, sequenced in a study of shared clonotypes between healthy human individuals. Generated by immunoSEQ multiplex PCR, the TCRdb table keeps only in-frame clones and is missing some. The repertoire consists of fewer than 2.5 million clones, with roughly 93% occurring once and the leading ten covering about 0.34%. The sample taken for sequencing was naive CD4+ T cells from PBMCs. Subset: CD45RA+ positively selected. All receptors derive from a man aged 18 to 29 in good health. Some clones in this sample may be carry-over from other donors' samples.

The chain combines TRBV5-4 with TRBJ2-2; no reliable D call. The CDR3 runs to 13 residues. Trimming removed 0 bases at V and 6 bases at J, with 6 bases between. The germline gives CDR1 SGHNT, CDR2 YYREEE (reference sequence). DNA for the CDR3: TGTGCCAGCAGCTTGGCGTGGGCCGGGGAGCTGTTTTTT. It specifies CASSLAWAGELFF.

The gene calls are TRBV7-2 and TRBJ2-7; 11 bases fit TRBD1. The CDR3 is made up of 15 amino acids. The germline V gene encodes CDR1 SGHTA and CDR2 FQGNSA. Trimming cost V 1 base and J 7 bases; bases outside gene matches: 6. The DNA for the CDR3 is TGTGCCAGCAGCTTAGGGACAGGGGGCCACGGGGAGCAGTACTTC. Encoded protein: CASSLGTGGHGEQYF.

The chain combines TRBV5-1 with TRBJ2-7; TRBD2 matches 14 bases. The V segment lost 4 bases and the J segment 0 bases; nucleotides outside the gene matches: 3. From germline, CDR1 is SGHRS and CDR2 YFSETQ. This CDR3 contains 16 residues. The chain's CDR3 is CASSNGTSGGSYEQYF. The CDR3 DNA reads TGCGCCAGCAGCAACGGGACTAGCGGGGGCTCCTACGAGCAGTACTTC.

Concerning this clone itself: The sample contains more than one DNA sequence encoding this CDR3. CDR3 nucleotides: TGTGCCAGCAGCGTAGGGAGGAATCAGCCCCAGCATTTT. This codes for CASSVGRNQPQHF. V usage is TRBV9 and J usage is TRBJ1-5; D is undetermined. CDR1 is SGDLS, CDR2 YYNGEE, per germline. With 0 bases removed from V and 4 bases from J, the gap between germline ends came to 5 bases. CDR3 length: 13 amino acids.

V gene TRBV10-3 combines with J gene TRBJ2-5, with TRBD1 identical over 7 bases. Looked up from germline, CDR1 is ENHRY and CDR2 is SYGVKD. The CDR3 runs to 15 residues. V gave up 2 bases and J gave up 5 bases; unmatched junction bases: 8. Here the CDR3 DNA reads TGTGCCATCAGTGAGCATGACAGGGATTCGGAGACCCAGTACTTC. Its protein product is CAISEHDRDSETQYF.

The rearrangement uses TRBV7-9 and TRBJ1-2, with TRBD1 identical over 7 bases. The CDR3 loop spans 13 amino acids. V dropped 4 bases and J dropped 4; count of bases not matched to a gene: 3. The germline CDR1 and CDR2 sequences are SEHNR and FQNEAQ (reference sequence). CDR3 in amino acids: CASSSTGVYGYTF. Written as DNA, the CDR3 is TGTGCCAGCAGCTCAACAGGGGTCTATGGCTACACCTTC.

For the CDR3, the DNA is TGTGCCAGCAGTCTGTTACAGGGGGCAAGGGACATTCAGTACTTC. Translation gives CASSLLQGARDIQYF. The chain links TRBV27 to TRBJ2-4; TRBD1 matches 9 bases. J was trimmed by 8 bases and V by 5 bases; bases with no gene match: 10. The germline V gene encodes CDR1 MNHEY and CDR2 SMNVEV (reference sequence). The CDR3 runs 15 residues.

The chain carries TRBV18 and TRBJ2-5, with 12 nucleotides matching TRBD1. This CDR3 spans 14 amino acids. The ends lost 4 bases at V and 5 bases at J; junction bases unmatched: 2. Germline-derived CDR1 and CDR2 are KGHSH and LQKENI. CDR3 coding DNA: TGTGCCAGCTCACTGGGACAGGGGGCGGAGACCCAGTACTTC. It specifies CASSLGQGAETQYF.

The CDR3 coding sequence is TGTGCCAGCTCACCCCGTATAGCGGGAGGGCCCAACGAGCAGTACTTC. Translating gives CASSPRIAGGPNEQYF. The chain recombines TRBV18 with TRBJ2-7; TRBD2 matches 11 bases. CDR3 length equals 16 residues. Germline V gene lookup returns CDR1 KGHSH and CDR2 LQKENI. The V segment lost 3 bases and the J segment 5 bases; nucleotides outside the gene matches: 9.

DNA for the CDR3: TGTGCCAGCAGTCAGGGCCAAGAGACCCAGTACTTC. Amino acids: CASSQGQETQYF. This chain links TRBV25-1 with TRBJ2-5; a weak D match, TRBD1 (5 bases). Trimming removed 5 bases from V and 1 base from J, with 5 bases in between. Germline assignment: CDR1 MGHDK and CDR2 SYGVNS. The CDR3 runs 12 residues. The whole variable domain, filled in from reference TRBV25-1 and TRBJ2-5, reads EADIYQTPRYLVIGTGKKITLECSQTMGHDKMYWYQQDPGMELHLIHYSYGVNSTEKGDLSSESTVSRIRTEHFPLTLESARPSHTSQYLCASSQGQETQYFGPGTRLLVL.

The chain joins TRBV7-3 to TRBJ2-5, with 8 bases identical to TRBD1. The junction had 8 bases not matched to a gene; V was cut back by 3 bases and J by 5 bases. Germline V CDR1 and CDR2: SGHTA, FQGTGA. This CDR3 is 15 amino acids long. CDR3 sequence (DNA): TGTGCCAGCAGCTTCCAGACAGGGGCTGGGGAGACCCAGTACTTC. It is translated as CASSFQTGAGETQYF.

The sample holds one count of this clone. The chain has TRBV5-1 and TRBJ2-1; 7 nucleotides agree with TRBD2. Germline V gives CDR1 SGHRS, CDR2 YFSETQ. V lost 0 bases, J lost 3 bases, and 6 bases stayed unmatched. The CDR3 contains 16 residues. This CDR3 reads CASSLGLAADYNEQFF. The CDR3 DNA sequence: TGCGCCAGCAGCTTGGGGCTAGCGGCCGACTACAATGAGCAGTTCTTC. The whole variable domain, filled in from reference TRBV5-1 and TRBJ2-1, reads KAGVTQTPRYLIKTRGQQVTLSCSPISGHRSVSWYQQTPGQGLQFLFEYFSETQRNKGNFPGRFSGRQFSNSRSEMNVSTLELGDSALYLCASSLGLAADYNEQFFGPGTRLTVL.

This clone appeared a single time. The rearrangement joins TRBV6-1 to TRBJ2-2, with D perhaps being TRBD1 or TRBD2 (5 bases each). V was clipped by 6 bases and J by 5 bases, with 16 bases between them. Germline V lookup: CDR1 MNHNS, CDR2 SASEGT. This CDR3 spans 15 amino acids. CDR3 sequence (DNA): TGTGCCAGCAGAGAGGGACGGATTGTGACCGGGGAGCTGTTTTTT. Protein sequence: CASREGRIVTGELFF.

This sequence joins TRBV7-9 and TRBJ2-7; D may be TRBD2 (6 bases). Trimming took 2 bases from V and 7 from J, leaving 24 bases between them. The CDR3 has 17 amino acids. Germline CDR1 and CDR2: SEHNR and FQNEAQ (reference sequence). CDR3 sequence: CASSLKKSGGPQSEQYF. DNA of the CDR3: TGTGCCAGCAGCTTAAAAAAAAGCGGAGGGCCCCAGAGTGAGCAGTACTTC.

This clone appeared once. V usage is TRBV2 and J usage is TRBJ1-1, with TRBD1 as a possible D gene (6 bases). Trimming pared 5 bases from V and 3 bases from J, leaving 13 bases between. The germline CDR1 and CDR2 sequences are SNHLY and FYNNEI. The CDR3 is made up of 14 amino acids. The CDR3 reads CASSLQGEDTEAFF. Here the CDR3 DNA reads TGTGCCAGCAGTCTACAGGGAGAGGACACTGAAGCTTTCTTT.

In regard to this clone: Other DNA sequences of this sample code for an identical CDR3. J is TRBJ2-3 and V is TRBV20-1; D not resolved. With 6 bases removed from V and 2 bases from J, the gap between germline ends came to 6 bases. The CDR3 length is 11 residues. The germline CDR1 and CDR2 sequences are DFQATT and SNEGSKA (reference sequence). CDR3: CSALPTDTQYF. Here the CDR3 DNA reads TGCAGTGCCCTACCCACAGATACGCAGTATTTT.

The rearrangement links TRBV9 to TRBJ2-1, with TRBD2 identical over 7 bases. V lost 3 bases to trimming and J lost 5 bases; unmatched junction nucleotides: 8. CDR1 SGDLS and CDR2 YYNGEE come from the germline V gene. The CDR3 extends over 15 amino acids. CDR3 bases: TGTGCCAGCAGCGACCGACTAGCTTACCACAATGAGCAGTTCTTC. This encodes CASSDRLAYHNEQFF.

The rearrangement links TRBV12-5 to TRBJ2-3; TRBD2 matches at 13 bases. Germline-derived CDR1 and CDR2 are LGHNT and FRNRAP. This CDR3 has 16 residues. V shed 4 bases, J shed 4 bases, and the junction held 5 bases outside the gene matches. The CDR3 DNA follows: TGTGCTAGTGGTTCGGGACTAGCGGGAACGGCAGATACGCAGTATTTT. It specifies CASGSGLAGTADTQYF.

About this clone: Different DNA sequences within this sample yield the same CDR3. The chain is built from TRBV5-1 and TRBJ2-3, with D uncertain. The germline V gene encodes CDR1 SGHRS and CDR2 YFSETQ. V lost 1 base and J 4 bases, leaving 1 base between the germline ends. The CDR3 covers 11 residues. The chain's CDR3 is CASSLSDTQYF. The CDR3 region has the DNA TGCGCCAGCAGCTTGTCAGATACGCAGTATTTT.

V gene TRBV6-1 combines with J gene TRBJ1-2; 7 nucleotides match TRBD1. V shed 2 bases, J shed 7 bases, and the junction held 7 bases outside the gene matches. This CDR3 region has 14 residues. Germline V gene lookup returns CDR1 MNHNS and CDR2 SASEGT. The CDR3 loop is CASSERGRGPGYTF. In nucleotides, the CDR3 is TGTGCCAGCAGTGAAAGGGGGCGAGGGCCTGGCTACACCTTC.

The chain carries TRBV7-6 and TRBJ2-2, with D possibly matching TRBD2 (5 bases). Trimming stripped 5 bases from V and 3 bases from J, with 7 bases between. This CDR3 is built from 13 residues. The germline CDR1 and CDR2 sequences are SGHVS and FNYEAQ. The CDR3 protein is CASSRTDTGELFF. The CDR3 region has the DNA TGTGCCAGCAGCCGGACTGACACCGGGGAGCTGTTTTTT.

The genes are TRBV28 and TRBJ2-2; 7 positions match TRBD1. The CDR3 loop spans 16 amino acids. Germline CDR1 and CDR2: MDHEN and SYDVKM. V shed 6 bases, J shed 3 bases, and the junction held 10 bases outside the gene matches. CDR3 amino acids: CASSSQGGADTGELFF. CDR3 DNA sequence: TGTGCCAGCAGCTCGCAAGGGGGCGCCGACACCGGGGAGCTGTTTTTT.

This sequence joins TRBV29-1 and TRBJ1-4; no clear D gene. The germline V gene has CDR1 SQVTM and CDR2 ANQGSEA. CDR3 length: 12 residues. The CDR3 reads CAEAGTNEKLFF. The CDR3 DNA reads as TGCGCAGAGGCGGGGACTAATGAAAAACTGTTTTTT. The complete variable domain, with remaining parts taken from reference TRBV29-1 and TRBJ1-4, reads SAVISQKPSRDICQRGTSLTIQCQVDSQVTMMFWYRQQPGQSLTLIATANQGSEATYESGFVIDKFPISRPNLTFSTLTVSNMSPEDSSIYLCAEAGTNEKLFFGSGTQLSVL.

This chain uses TRBV9 with TRBJ1-2; maybe TRBD1 (6 bases). CDR1 SGDLS and CDR2 YYNGEE come from the germline V gene. The V end was cut by 0 bases, the J end by 4 bases, with 10 bases between. The CDR3 length is 14 residues. Here the CDR3 DNA reads TGTGCCAGCAGCGTAGTCGGGGGGGCCTATGGCTACACCTTC. As protein: CASSVVGGAYGYTF.

CDR3 in amino acids: CASSSLGVGQSSYEQYF. Written as DNA, the CDR3 is TGTGCCAGCAGTTCCCTGGGGGTGGGCCAGAGCTCCTACGAGCAGTACTTC. V is TRBV28 and J is TRBJ2-7; D is tentatively TRBD1 or TRBD2 (5 bases each). Germline loops: CDR1 MDHEN, CDR2 SYDVKM. Trimming removed 4 bases at V and 0 bases at J, with 19 bases between. There are 17 residues in the CDR3.

A remark on this clone: The same CDR3 is also encoded by other DNA sequences in this sample. The chain joins TRBV15 to TRBJ2-5, with no clear D. Germline V lookup: CDR1 LNHNV, CDR2 YYDKDF (reference sequence). Trimming cost V 1 base and J 2 bases, with 2 bases left between them. This CDR3 is built from 12 residues. CDR3 in amino acids: CATSRVQETQYF. CDR3 nucleotides: TGTGCCACCAGCAGAGTTCAAGAGACCCAGTACTTC.

This clone has just one count. The rearrangement joins TRBV7-3 to TRBJ2-1, with D maybe TRBD2 (5 bases). Germline V lookup: CDR1 SGHTA, CDR2 FQGTGA. There are 14 residues in the CDR3. V was cut by 5 bases and J by 5 bases, with 13 bases left in between. The CDR3 bases are TGTGCCAGCAGCCGGAGCGGATACAACAATGAGCAGTTCTTC. Translating gives CASSRSGYNNEQFF.